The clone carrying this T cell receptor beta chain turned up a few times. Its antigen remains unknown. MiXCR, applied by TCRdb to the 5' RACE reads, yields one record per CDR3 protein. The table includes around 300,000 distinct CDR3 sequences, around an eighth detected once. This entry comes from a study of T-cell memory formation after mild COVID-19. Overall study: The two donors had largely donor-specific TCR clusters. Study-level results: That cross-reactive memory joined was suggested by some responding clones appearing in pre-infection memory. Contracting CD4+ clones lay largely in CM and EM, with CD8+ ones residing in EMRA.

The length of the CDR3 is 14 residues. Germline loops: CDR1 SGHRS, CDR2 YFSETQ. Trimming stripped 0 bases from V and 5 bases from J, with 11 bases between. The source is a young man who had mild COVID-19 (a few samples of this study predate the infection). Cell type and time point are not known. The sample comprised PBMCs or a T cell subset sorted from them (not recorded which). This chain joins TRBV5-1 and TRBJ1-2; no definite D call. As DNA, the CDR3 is TGCGCCAGCAGCTTGGAGGCGGTTGGGTATGGCTACACCTTC. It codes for CASSLEAVGYGYTF.